This is a list of T cell receptor beta chains from one sample in a study of blood T cell repertoires in COVID-19. The data were produced by immunoSEQ multiplex PCR, yet TCRdb's version contains in-frame clones alone and is incomplete. The table includes around 260,000 clones, 70% to 90% detected once. Sequenced material: peripheral blood. All receptors come from a human donor with COVID-19, enrolled during active disease. The donor label of this sample is uncertain. Both conserved end residues are part of each CDR3. Fields, in order: clone size, D gene, V gene, J gene, CDR3 protein, CDR3 DNA. The D gene is left open where the match is weak. Part of the rows lack a size; the others show once, few, many or a class for expanded clones.

few	.	TRBV9	TRBJ1-3	CASRPQVSGNTIYF	TGTGCCAGCAGACCACAGGTTTCTGGAAACACCATATATTTT
.	TRBD1	TRBV18	TRBJ1-1	CASSRTGQNTEAFF	TGTGCCAGCTCACGGACAGGGCAGAACACTGAAGCTTTCTTT
.	TRBD1	TRBV6-5	TRBJ2-1	CASSRRQGVVNEQFF	TGTGCCAGCAGTCGTCGACAGGGGGTGGTTAATGAGCAGTTCTTC
.	TRBD1	TRBV9	TRBJ2-7	CASSPTGNYEQYF	TGTGCCAGCAGCCCGACAGGGAACTACGAGCAGTACTTC
.	TRBD1	TRBV3-1/TRBV3-2	TRBJ1-1	CASSPRTGRLEAFF	TGTGCCAGCAGCCCGAGGACAGGTAGACTCGAAGCTTTCTTT
.	.	TRBV19	TRBJ1-5	CAISGSRGQPQHF	TGTGCCATCTCGGGTAGTCGAGGCCAGCCCCAGCATTTT
.	TRBD2	TRBV28	TRBJ2-2	CASIPGGLAGATGELFF	TGTGCCAGCATCCCAGGTGGACTAGCGGGAGCCACCGGGGAGCTGTTTTTT
.	TRBD1	TRBV7-8	TRBJ2-7	CASSSPSGGVYEQYF	TGTGCCAGCAGCTCCCCCTCAGGGGGCGTCTACGAGCAGTACTTC
.	TRBD1	TRBV9	TRBJ1-3	CASSAPGQGYNTIYF	TGTGCCAGCAGCGCACCGGGACAGGGGTACAACACCATATATTTT
.	TRBD1	TRBV7-2	TRBJ1-2	CASSIGQGNYGYTF	TGTGCCAGCAGCATCGGACAGGGGAACTATGGCTACACCTTC
.	.	TRBV5-4	TRBJ1-6	CASSAEPQGGYNSPLHF	TGTGCCAGCAGCGCAGAACCACAGGGAGGGTATAATTCACCCCTCCACTTT
few	TRBD1	TRBV3-1/TRBV3-2	TRBJ1-2	CASSPGQVPNYGYTF	TGTGCCAGCAGCCCCGGACAGGTTCCTAACTATGGCTACACCTTC
.	.	TRBV18	TRBJ2-5	CASSPPQGGQETQYF	TGTGCCAGCTCACCACCGCAGGGAGGCCAAGAGACCCAGTACTTC
few	.	TRBV11-3	TRBJ1-1	CASSFQGDTEAFF	TGTGCCAGCAGCTTCCAAGGGGACACTGAAGCTTTCTTT
.	TRBD1	TRBV4-1	TRBJ2-3	CASSHLQGAVDTQYF	TGCGCCAGCAGCCACCTACAGGGGGCCGTAGATACGCAGTATTTT
.	.	TRBV11-3	TRBJ1-3	CASSLDGASGNTIYF	TGTGCCAGCAGCTTAGATGGGGCCTCTGGAAACACCATATATTTT
.	.	TRBV12-3/TRBV12-4	TRBJ1-1	CASRPQGYPEAFF	TGTGCCAGCAGACCACAGGGATACCCAGAAGCTTTCTTT